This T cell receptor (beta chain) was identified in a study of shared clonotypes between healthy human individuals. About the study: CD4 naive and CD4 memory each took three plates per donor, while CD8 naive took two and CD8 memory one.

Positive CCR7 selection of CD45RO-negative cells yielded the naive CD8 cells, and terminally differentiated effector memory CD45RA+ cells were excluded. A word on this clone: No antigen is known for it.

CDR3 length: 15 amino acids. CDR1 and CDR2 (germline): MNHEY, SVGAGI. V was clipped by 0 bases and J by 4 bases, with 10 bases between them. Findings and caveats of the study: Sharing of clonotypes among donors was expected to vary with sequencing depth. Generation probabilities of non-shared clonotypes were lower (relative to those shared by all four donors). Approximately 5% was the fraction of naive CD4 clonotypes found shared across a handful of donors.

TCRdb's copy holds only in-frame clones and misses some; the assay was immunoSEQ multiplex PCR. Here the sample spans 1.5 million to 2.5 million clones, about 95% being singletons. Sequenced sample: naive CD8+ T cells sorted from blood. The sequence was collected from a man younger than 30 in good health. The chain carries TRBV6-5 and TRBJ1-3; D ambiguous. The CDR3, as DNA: TGTGCCAGCAGTTACTCGTTGGGTTACGGAAACACCATATATTTT. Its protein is CASSYSLGYGNTIYF.